This TCR beta chain stems from a study of control samples from healthy donors and cancer patients. The CDR3 has 15 residues. Germline CDR1 SNHLY, CDR2 FYNNEI. V was clipped by 0 bases and J by 3 bases, with 11 bases between them. Sequenced by immunoSEQ multiplex PCR; TCRdb stores in-frame clones only, minus some. The table records approximately 46,000 clones, roughly 92% of them present only once. The sample comprised PBMCs. This chain links TRBV2 with TRBJ1-2; TRBD1 might be the D (5 bases). The TCR was taken from a man between 25 and 39 years old with colorectal cancer. CDR3 protein: CASSEAPGLYYGYTF. The CDR3 DNA sequence: TGTGCCAGCAGTGAAGCGCCAGGGCTTTACTATGGCTACACCTTC.